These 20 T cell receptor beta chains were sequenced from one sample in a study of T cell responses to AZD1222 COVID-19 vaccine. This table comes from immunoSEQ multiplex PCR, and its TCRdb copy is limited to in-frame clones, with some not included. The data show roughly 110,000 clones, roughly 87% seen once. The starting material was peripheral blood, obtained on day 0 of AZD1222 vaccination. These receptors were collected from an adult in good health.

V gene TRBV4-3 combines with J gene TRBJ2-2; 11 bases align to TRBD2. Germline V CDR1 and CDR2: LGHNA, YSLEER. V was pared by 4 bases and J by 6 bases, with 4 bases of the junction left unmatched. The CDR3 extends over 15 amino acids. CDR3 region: CASSLAGGPAGELFF. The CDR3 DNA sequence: TGCGCCAGCAGCCTAGCGGGGGGGCCGGCCGGGGAGCTGTTTTTT.

CDR3 region: CASSLNLAVRYNEQFF. Written as DNA, the CDR3 is TGTGCCAGCAGCTTAAATCTAGCAGTTAGGTACAATGAGCAGTTCTTC. V and J are TRBV11-2 and TRBJ2-1; possible D gene TRBD2, 5 bases. This CDR3 is 16 amino acids long. Trimming shortened V by 2 bases and J by 4 bases, and 15 bases separated the two germline ends. CDR1 and CDR2 (germline): SGHAT, FQNNGV.

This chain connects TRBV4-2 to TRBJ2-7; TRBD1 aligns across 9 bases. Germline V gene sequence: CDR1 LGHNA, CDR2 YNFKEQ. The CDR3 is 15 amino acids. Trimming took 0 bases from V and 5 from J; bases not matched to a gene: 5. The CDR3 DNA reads TGTGCCAGCAGCCAAGAAGGGACAGGGAGTAACGAGCAGTACTTC. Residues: CASSQEGTGSNEQYF.

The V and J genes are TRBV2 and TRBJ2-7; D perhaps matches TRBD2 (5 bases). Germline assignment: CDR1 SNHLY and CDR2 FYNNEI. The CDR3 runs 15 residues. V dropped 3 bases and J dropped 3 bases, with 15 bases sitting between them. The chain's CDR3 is CASSEFRGSGYEQYF. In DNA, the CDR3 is TGTGCCAGCAGTGAGTTTCGAGGGTCGGGCTACGAGCAGTACTTC. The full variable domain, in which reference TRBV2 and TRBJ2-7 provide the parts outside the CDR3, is EPEVTQTPSHQVTQMGQEVILRCVPISNHLYFYWYRQILGQKVEFLVSFYNNEISEKSEIFDDQFSVERPDGSNFTLKIRSTKLEDSAMYFCASSEFRGSGYEQYFGPGTRLTVT.

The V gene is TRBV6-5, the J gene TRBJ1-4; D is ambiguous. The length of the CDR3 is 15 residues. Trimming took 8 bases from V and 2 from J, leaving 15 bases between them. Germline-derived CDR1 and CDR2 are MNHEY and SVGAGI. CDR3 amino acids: CASRRNRMTNEKLFF. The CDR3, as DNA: TGTGCCAGCCGAAGGAATCGTATGACTAATGAAAAACTGTTTTTT.

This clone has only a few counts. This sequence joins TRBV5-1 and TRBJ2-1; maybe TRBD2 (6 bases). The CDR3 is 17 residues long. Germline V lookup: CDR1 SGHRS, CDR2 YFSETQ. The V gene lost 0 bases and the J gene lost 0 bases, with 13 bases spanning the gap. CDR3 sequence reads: CASSLETSWSSYNEQFF. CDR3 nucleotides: TGCGCCAGCAGCTTGGAAACTAGCTGGAGCTCCTACAATGAGCAGTTCTTC.

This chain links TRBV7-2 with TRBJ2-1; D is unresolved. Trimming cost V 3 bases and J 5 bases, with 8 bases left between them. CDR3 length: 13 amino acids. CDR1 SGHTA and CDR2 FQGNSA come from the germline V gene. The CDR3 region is CASSFGPNNEQFF. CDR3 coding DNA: TGTGCCAGCAGCTTCGGACCCAACAATGAGCAGTTCTTC.

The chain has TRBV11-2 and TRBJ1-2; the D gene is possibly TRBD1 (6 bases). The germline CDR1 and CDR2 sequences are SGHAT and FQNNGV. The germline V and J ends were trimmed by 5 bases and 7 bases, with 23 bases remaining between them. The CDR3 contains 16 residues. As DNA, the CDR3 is TGTGCCAGCAGCGTGGTGCCGGGGGGGCGCTTGGGTGGCTACACCTTC. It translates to CASSVVPGGRLGGYTF.

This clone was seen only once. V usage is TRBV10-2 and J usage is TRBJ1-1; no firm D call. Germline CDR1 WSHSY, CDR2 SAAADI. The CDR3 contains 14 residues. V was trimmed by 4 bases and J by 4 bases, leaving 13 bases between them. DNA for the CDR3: TGCGCCAGCAGTGGTGGCGGGGAGGGCACTGAAGCTTTCTTT. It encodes CASSGGGEGTEAFF.

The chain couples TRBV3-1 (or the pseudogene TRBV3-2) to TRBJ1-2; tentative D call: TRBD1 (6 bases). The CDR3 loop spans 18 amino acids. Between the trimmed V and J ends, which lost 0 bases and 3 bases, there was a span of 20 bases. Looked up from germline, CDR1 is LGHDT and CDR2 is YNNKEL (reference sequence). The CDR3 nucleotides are TGTGCCAGCAGCCAAGATCGGAGCCTAGGGGGTAAGGACTATGGCTACACCTTC. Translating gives CASSQDRSLGGKDYGYTF.

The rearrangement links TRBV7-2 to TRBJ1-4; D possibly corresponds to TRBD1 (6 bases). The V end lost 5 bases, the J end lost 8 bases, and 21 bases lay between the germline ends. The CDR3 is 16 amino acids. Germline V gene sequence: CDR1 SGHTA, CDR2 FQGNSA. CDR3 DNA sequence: TGTGCCAGCAGCCCCGGTGGGGCAGGGGTAGGCGAAAAACTGTTTTTT. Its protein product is CASSPGGAGVGEKLFF.

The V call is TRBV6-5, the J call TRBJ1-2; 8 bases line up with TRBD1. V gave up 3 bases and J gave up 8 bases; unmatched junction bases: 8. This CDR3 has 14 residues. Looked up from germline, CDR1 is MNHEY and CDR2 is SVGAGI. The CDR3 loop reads CASSYNQGAVGYTF. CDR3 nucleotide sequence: TGTGCCAGCAGTTATAACCAGGGGGCGGTAGGCTACACCTTC.

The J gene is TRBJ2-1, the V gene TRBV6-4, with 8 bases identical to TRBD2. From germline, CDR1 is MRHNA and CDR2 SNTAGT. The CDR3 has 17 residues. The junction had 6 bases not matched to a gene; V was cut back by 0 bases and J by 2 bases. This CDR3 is CASSDSTEGLAYNEQFF. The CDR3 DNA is TGTGCCAGCAGTGACTCGACTGAGGGACTAGCCTACAATGAGCAGTTCTTC.

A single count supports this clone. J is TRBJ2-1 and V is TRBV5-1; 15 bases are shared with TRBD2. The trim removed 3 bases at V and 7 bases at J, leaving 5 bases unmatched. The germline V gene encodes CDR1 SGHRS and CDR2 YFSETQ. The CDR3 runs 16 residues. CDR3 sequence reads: CASSSPGTSGGNEQFF. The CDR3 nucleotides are TGCGCCAGCAGCTCTCCCGGGACTAGCGGGGGGAATGAGCAGTTCTTC.

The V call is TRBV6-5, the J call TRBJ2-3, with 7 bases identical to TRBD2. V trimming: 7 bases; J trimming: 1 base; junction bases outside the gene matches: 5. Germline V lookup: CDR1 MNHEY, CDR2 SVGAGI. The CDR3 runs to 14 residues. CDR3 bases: TGTGCCAGCAACGAGGGGAGGGGCACAGATACGCAGTATTTT. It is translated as CASNEGRGTDTQYF.

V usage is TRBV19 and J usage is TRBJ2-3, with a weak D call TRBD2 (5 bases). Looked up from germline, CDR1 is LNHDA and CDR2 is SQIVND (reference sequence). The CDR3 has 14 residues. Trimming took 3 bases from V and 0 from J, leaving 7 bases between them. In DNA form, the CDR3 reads TGTGCCAGTAGTATCGGCGGGAGCACAGATACGCAGTATTTT. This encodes CASSIGGSTDTQYF.

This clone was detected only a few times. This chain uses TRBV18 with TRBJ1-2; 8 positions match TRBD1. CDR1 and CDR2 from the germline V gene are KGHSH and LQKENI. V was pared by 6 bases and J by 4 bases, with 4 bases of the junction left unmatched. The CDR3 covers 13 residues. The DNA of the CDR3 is TGTGCCAGCTCCCCCGGGACAGGCTATGGCTACACCTTC. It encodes CASSPGTGYGYTF.

The CDR3 DNA sequence: TGTGCCAGCACCGGGACCTCTGGAAACACCATATATTTT. Protein sequence: CASTGTSGNTIYF. The J gene is TRBJ1-3, the V gene TRBV9; weak D call: TRBD1 (5 bases). The CDR3 runs 13 residues. Germline V gives CDR1 SGDLS, CDR2 YYNGEE. V lost 6 bases, J lost 0 bases, and 7 bases lay in between.

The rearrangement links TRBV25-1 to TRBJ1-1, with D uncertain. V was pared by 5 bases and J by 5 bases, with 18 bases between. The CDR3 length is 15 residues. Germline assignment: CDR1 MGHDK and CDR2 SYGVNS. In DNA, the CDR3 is TGTGCCAGCAGTACCCCGGACCGAATGGGAACTGAAGCTTTCTTT. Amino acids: CASSTPDRMGTEAFF.

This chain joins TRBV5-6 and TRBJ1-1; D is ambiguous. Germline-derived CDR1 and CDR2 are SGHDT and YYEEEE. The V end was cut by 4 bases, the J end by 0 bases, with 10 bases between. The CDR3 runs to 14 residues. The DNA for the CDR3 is TGTGCCAGCAGCCGCAGGATTATGAACACTGAAGCTTTCTTT. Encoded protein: CASSRRIMNTEAFF.